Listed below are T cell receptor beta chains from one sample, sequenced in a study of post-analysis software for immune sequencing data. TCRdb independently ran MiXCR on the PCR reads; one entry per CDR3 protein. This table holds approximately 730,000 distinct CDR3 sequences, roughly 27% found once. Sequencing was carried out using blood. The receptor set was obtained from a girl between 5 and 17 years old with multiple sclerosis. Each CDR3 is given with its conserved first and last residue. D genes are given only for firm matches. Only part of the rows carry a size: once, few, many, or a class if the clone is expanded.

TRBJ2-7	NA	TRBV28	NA	CVSVAVTWEQYF	TGTGTCAGCGTCGCAGTTACCTGGGAGCAGTACTTC
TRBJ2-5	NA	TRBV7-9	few	CASSFPRQRETQYF	TGTGCCAGCAGCTTCCCTAGACAGAGGGAGACCCAGTACTTC
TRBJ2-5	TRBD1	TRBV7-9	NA	CAGRTGAQETQYF	TGTGCCGGACGGACAGGGGCCCAAGAGACCCAGTACTTC
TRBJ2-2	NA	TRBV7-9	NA	CASILGTLNTGELFF	TGTGCCAGCATCCTTGGGACTTTGAACACCGGGGAGCTGTTTTTT
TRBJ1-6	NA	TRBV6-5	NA	CASSYSWRGNSPLHF	TGTGCCAGCAGTTACTCCTGGAGGGGCAATTCACCCCTCCACTTT
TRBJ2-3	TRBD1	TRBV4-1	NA	CASSQGGTGSLLDTQYF	TGCGCCAGCAGCCAAGGGGGGACAGGGTCCCTTTTAGATACGCAGTATTTT
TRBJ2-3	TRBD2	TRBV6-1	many	CASTRTSGGTDTQYF	TGTGCCAGCACCCGGACTAGCGGGGGCACAGATACGCAGTATTTT
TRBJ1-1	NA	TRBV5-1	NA	CASSPALMNTEAFF	TGCGCCAGCAGCCCAGCCTTGATGAACACTGAAGCTTTCTTT
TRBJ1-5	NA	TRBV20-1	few	CSAEAPKNQPQHF	TGCAGTGCTGAGGCCCCGAAAAATCAGCCCCAGCATTTT
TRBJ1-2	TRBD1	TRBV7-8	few	CASSSGQGGDGYTF	TGTGCCAGCAGCTCAGGACAGGGAGGGGATGGCTACACCTTC
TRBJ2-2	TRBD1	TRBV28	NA	CASSARGTANTGELFF	TGTGCCAGCAGTGCCCGAGGGACAGCTAACACCGGGGAGCTGTTTTTT
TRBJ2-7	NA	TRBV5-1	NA	CASSLSGELGSYEQYF	TGCGCCAGCTCATTATCAGGGGAACTAGGGTCCTACGAGCAGTACTTC
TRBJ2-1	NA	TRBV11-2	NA	CASSLASGTRGAYNEQFF	TGTGCCAGCAGCTTAGCTTCTGGGACAAGGGGCGCCTACAATGAGCAGTTCTTC
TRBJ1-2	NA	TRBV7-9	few	CASGPGGRLSGYTF	TGTGCCAGCGGCCCCGGGGGACGTCTCAGCGGCTACACCTTC
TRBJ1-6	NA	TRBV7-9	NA	CASSASSGPLHF	TGTGCCAGCAGCGCAAGTTCGGGACCCCTCCACTTT
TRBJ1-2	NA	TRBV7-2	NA	CASSLEFRGVGGYTF	TGTGCCAGCAGCTTAGAATTCCGGGGAGTCGGTGGCTACACCTTC
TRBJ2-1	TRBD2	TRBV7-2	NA	CASTVGLAINNEQFF	TGTGCCAGCACCGTTGGACTAGCGATTAACAATGAGCAGTTCTTC
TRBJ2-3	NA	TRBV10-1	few	CASTRKLTDTQYF	TGCGCCAGCACTAGAAAACTCACAGATACGCAGTATTTT
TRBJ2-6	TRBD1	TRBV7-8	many	CASSLSQGDFSGANVLTF	TGTGCCAGCAGCTTAAGCCAGGGGGATTTCTCTGGGGCCAACGTCCTGACTTTC
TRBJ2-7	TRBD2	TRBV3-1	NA	CASSPRSGTTYEQYF	TGTGCCAGCAGCCCTCGGAGCGGGACCACCTACGAGCAGTACTTC
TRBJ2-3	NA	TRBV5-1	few	CASSPGGGRATDTQYF	TGCGCCAGCAGCCCCGGTGGGGGAAGGGCCACAGATACGCAGTATTTT
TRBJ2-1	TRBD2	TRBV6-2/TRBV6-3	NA	CASNPLAGTHEQFF	TGTGCCAGCAACCCACTAGCGGGAACTCATGAGCAGTTCTTC
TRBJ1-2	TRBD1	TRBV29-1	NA	CSVDDREGGYTF	TGCAGCGTTGATGACAGGGAGGGAGGCTACACCTTC
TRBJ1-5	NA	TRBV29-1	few	CSVEDRVVANQPQHF	TGCAGCGTTGAAGACAGGGTAGTGGCCAATCAGCCCCAGCATTTT
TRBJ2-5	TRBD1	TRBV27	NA	CASSSRRTGFQETQYF	TGTGCCAGCAGTTCCCGCCGGACAGGGTTCCAAGAGACCCAGTACTTC
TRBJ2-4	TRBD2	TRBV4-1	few	CASSQGEREGVQYF	TGCGCCAGCAGCCAAGGGGAGCGGGAGGGCGTTCAGTACTTC